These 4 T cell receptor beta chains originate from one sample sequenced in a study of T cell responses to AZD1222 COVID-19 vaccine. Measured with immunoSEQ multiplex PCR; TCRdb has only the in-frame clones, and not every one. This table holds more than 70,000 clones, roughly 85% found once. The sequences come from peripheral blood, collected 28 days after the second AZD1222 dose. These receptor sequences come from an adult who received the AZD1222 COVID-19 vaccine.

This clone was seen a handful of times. The CDR3 is CASSLVAGGQYEQYF. The CDR3 DNA reads as TGTGCCAGCAGCTTAGTAGCGGGAGGACAATACGAGCAGTACTTC. The chain has TRBV11-2 and TRBJ2-7; 10 positions match TRBD2. The CDR3 covers 15 residues. CDR1 is SGHAT and CDR2 is FQNNGV in the germline V gene. The J segment lost 4 bases and the V segment lost 1 base, leaving 4 bases of the junction unmatched.

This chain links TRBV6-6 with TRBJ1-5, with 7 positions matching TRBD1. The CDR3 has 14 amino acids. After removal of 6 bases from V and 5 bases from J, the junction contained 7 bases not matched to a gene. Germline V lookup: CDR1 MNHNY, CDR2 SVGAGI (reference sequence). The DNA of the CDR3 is TGTGCCAGCAGGCAGGGGGAAAGCGATCAGCCCCAGCATTTT. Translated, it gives CASRQGESDQPQHF.

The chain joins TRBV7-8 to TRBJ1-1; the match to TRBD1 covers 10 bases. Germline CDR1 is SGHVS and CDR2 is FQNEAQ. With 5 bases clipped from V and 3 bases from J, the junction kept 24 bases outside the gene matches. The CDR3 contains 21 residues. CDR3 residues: CASSQSEGQGFILVSDTEAFF. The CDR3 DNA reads TGTGCCAGCAGCCAGTCCGAGGGACAGGGGTTCATCTTAGTTTCCGACACTGAAGCTTTCTTT.

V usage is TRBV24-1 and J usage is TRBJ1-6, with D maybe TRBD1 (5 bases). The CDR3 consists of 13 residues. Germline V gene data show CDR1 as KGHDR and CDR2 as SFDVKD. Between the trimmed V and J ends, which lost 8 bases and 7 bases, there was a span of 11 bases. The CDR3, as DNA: TGTGCCACCAACGGACAACCAAATTCACCCCTCCACTTT. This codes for CATNGQPNSPLHF.